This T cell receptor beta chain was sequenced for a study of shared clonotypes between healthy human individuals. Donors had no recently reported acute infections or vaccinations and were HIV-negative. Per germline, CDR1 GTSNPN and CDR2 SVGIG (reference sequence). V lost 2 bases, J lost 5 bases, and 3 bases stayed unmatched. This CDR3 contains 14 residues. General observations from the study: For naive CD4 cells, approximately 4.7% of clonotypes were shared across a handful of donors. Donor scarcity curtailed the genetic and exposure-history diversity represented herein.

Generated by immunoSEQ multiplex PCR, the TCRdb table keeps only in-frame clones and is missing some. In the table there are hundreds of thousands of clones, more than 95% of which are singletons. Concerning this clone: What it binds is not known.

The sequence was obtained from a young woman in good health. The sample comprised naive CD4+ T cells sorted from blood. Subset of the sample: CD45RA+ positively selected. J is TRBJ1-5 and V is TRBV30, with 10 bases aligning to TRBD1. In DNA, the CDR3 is TGTGCCTGGAGTCCGACAGGGGGCTATCAGCCCCAGCATTTT. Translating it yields CAWSPTGGYQPQHF.